This TCR beta chain was obtained from a study of control samples from healthy donors and cancer patients. Sequenced by immunoSEQ multiplex PCR; TCRdb stores in-frame clones only, minus some. The data contain a few hundred thousand clones, more than 80% of them seen just once; the ten biggest clones take up 5% to 7%. The sequence was obtained from a man aged 40-50 years with head and neck cancer. The specimen was PBMCs.

CDR3 residues: CASSRRGVENTIYF. The CDR3 coding sequence is TGTGCCAGCAGCAGACGTGGGGTGGAAAACACCATATATTTT. This chain joins TRBV11-2 and TRBJ1-3; D is ambiguous. The CDR3 is made up of 14 amino acids. Germline CDR1 reads SGHAT; CDR2 reads FQNNGV. Deletions cut 5 bases from V and 6 bases from J, with 14 bases between.